This T cell receptor (beta chain) was obtained from a study of shared clonotypes between healthy human individuals. Study-wide findings and caveats: Clonotype sharing across donors was expected to vary with sequencing depth.

As concerns this clone: Its antigen is as yet unknown.

The assay was immunoSEQ multiplex PCR, and TCRdb's table has in-frame clones only and misses some. The table has over a million clones, roughly 96% seen once; the top ten hold approximately 1.2%. The germline V gene encodes CDR1 SGHTA and CDR2 FQGNSA. This CDR3 comprises 13 residues. Trimming stripped 5 bases from V and 3 bases from J, with 11 bases between. The rearrangement links TRBV7-2 to TRBJ2-7; D may correspond to TRBD1 or TRBD2 (5 bases each). Sequenced input: naive CD4+ T cells sorted from blood. The subset was: CD45RA+ positively selected. The TCR sequence derives from a young man in good health. The CDR3 DNA reads TGTGCCAGCAGCCCCGGGACGCACTACGAGCAGTACTTC. It translates to CASSPGTHYEQYF.